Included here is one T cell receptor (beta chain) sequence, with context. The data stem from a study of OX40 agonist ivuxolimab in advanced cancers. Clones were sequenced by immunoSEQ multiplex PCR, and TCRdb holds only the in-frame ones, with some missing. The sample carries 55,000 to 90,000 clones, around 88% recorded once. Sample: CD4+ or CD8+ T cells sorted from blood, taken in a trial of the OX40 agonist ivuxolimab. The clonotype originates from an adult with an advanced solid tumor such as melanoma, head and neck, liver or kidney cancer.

CDR3 nucleotide sequence: TGTGCCAGCAGCCCCGACGCTCAAGAGACCCAGTACTTC. Its translation: CASSPDAQETQYF. The J gene is TRBJ2-5, the V gene TRBV7-2, with unresolved D. V shed 5 bases and J shed 2 bases, with 9 bases lying between them. The germline gives CDR1 SGHTA, CDR2 FQGNSA. CDR3 length: 13 residues. The variable domain in full, with the rest retrieved from reference TRBV7-2 and TRBJ2-5, is GAGVSQSPSNKVTEKGKDVELRCDPISGHTALYWYRQSLGQGLEFLIYFQGNSAPDKSGLPSDRFSAERTGGSVSTLTIQRTQQEDSAVYLCASSPDAQETQYFGPGTRLLVL.